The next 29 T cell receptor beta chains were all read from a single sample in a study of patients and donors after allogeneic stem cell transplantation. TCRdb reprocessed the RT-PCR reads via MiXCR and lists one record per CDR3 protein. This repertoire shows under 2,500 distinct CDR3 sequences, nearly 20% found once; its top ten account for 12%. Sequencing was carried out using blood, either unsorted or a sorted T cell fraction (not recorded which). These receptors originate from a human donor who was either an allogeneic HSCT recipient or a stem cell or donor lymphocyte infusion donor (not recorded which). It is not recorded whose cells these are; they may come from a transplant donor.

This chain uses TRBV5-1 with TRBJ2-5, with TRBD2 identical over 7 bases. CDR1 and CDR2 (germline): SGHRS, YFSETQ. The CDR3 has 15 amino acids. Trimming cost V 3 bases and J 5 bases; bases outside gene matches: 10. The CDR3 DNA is TGCGCCAGCAGCTATTCAAGCGGGGACCGGGAGACCCAGTACTTC. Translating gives CASSYSSGDRETQYF.

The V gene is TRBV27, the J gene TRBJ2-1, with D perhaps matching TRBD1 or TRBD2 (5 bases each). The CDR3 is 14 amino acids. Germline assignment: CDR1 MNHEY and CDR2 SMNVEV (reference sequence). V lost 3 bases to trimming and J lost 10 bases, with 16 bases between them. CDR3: CASSLSGQGWEQFF. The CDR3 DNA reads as TGTGCCAGCAGTTTGTCGGGGCAGGGATGGGAGCAGTTCTTC.

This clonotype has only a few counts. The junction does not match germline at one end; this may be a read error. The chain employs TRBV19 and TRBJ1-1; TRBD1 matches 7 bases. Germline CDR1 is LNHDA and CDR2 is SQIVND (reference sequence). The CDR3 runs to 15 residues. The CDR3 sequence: CASSIDTGVKTEAFF. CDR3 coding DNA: TGTGCCAGTAGTATAGACACAGGGGTGAAGACTGAAGCTTTCTTT.

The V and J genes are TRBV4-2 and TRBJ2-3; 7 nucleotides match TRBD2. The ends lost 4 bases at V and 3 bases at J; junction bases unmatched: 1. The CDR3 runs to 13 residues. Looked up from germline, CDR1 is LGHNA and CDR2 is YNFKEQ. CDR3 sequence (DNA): TGTGCCAGCAGCCGGGGACTAACAGATACGCAGTATTTT. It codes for CASSRGLTDTQYF.

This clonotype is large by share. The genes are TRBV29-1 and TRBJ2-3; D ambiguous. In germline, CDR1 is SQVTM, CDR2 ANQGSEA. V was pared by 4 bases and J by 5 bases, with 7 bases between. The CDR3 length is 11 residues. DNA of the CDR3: TGCAGCGTTGTATTCGGAGATACGCAGTATTTT. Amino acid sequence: CSVVFGDTQYF.

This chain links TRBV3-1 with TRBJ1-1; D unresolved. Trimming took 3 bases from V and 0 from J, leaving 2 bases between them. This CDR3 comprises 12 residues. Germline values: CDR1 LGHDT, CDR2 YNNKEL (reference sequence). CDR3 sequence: CASSQLNTEAFF. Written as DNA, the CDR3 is TGTGCCAGCAGCCAGCTGAACACTGAAGCTTTCTTT.

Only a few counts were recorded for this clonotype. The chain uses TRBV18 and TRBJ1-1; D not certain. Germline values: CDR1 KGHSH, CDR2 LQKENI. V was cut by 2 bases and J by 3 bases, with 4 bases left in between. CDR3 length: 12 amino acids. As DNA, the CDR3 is TGTGCCAGCTCACCAGGGGACACTGAAGCTTTCTTT. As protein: CASSPGDTEAFF. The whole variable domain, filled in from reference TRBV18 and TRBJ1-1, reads NAGVMQNPRHLVRRRGQEARLRCSPMKGHSHVYWYRQLPEEGLKFMVYLQKENIIDESGMPKERFSAEFPKEGPSILRIQQVVRGDSAAYFCASSPGDTEAFFGQGTRLTVV.

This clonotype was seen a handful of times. CDR3 protein: CAIRGTDRGSGGYEQYF. In DNA form, the CDR3 reads TGTGCCATCAGGGGGACGGACAGGGGCTCTGGTGGCTACGAGCAGTACTTC. The chain couples TRBV10-3 to TRBJ2-7; 9 bases are shared with TRBD1. V was clipped by 6 bases and J by 3 bases; unmatched bases: 15. CDR1 is ENHRY and CDR2 is SYGVKD in the germline V gene. The CDR3 has 17 residues.

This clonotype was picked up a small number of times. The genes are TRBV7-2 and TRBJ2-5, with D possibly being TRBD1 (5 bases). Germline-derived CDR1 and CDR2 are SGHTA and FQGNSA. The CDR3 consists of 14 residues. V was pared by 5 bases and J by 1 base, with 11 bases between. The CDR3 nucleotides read TGTGCCAGCAGCCCAGACAGTATCCAAGAGACCCAGTACTTC. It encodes CASSPDSIQETQYF.

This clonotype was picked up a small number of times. CDR3 loop: CASSFRGVGETQYF. The CDR3 DNA reads as TGTGCCAGCAGTTTTAGGGGGGTCGGGGAGACCCAGTACTTC. This rearrangement joins TRBV28 to TRBJ2-5; possibly TRBD1 or TRBD2 for D (6 bases each). V was shortened by 3 bases and J by 5 bases, with 13 bases between the two germline ends. CDR3 size: 14 residues. CDR1 is MDHEN, CDR2 SYDVKM, per germline.

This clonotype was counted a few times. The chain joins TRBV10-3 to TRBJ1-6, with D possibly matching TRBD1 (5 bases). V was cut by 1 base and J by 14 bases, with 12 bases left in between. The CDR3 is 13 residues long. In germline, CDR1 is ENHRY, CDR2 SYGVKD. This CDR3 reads CAISEWGPGALHF. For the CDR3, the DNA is TGTGCCATCAGTGAGTGGGGACCCGGGGCCCTCCACTTT.

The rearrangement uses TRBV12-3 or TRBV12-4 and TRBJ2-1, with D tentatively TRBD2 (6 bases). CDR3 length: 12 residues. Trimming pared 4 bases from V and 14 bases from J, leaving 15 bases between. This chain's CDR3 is CASSSRWREEFF. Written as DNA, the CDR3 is TGTGCCAGCAGTTCCCGATGGAGGGAGGAGTTCTTC.

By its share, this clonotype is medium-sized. The CDR3: CASSETRTLQETQYF. As DNA, the CDR3 is TGTGCCAGCAGTGAAACCAGGACTCTCCAAGAGACCCAGTACTTC. The rearrangement joins TRBV2 to TRBJ2-5, with D perhaps matching TRBD2 (5 bases). Trimming shortened V by 2 bases and J by 1 base, and 11 bases separated the two germline ends. Germline CDR1 reads SNHLY; CDR2 reads FYNNEI. The CDR3 is made up of 15 amino acids. Full variable domain (outside the CDR3, taken from reference TRBV2 and TRBJ2-5): EPEVTQTPSHQVTQMGQEVILRCVPISNHLYFYWYRQILGQKVEFLVSFYNNEISEKSEIFDDQFSVERPDGSNFTLKIRSTKLEDSAMYFCASSETRTLQETQYFGPGTRLLVL.

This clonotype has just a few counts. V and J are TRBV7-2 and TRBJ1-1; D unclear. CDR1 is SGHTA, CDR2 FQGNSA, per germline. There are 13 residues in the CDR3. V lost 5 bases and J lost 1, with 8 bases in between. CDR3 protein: CASSQAPNTEAFF. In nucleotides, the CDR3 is TGTGCCAGCAGCCAGGCGCCGAACACTGAAGCTTTCTTT.

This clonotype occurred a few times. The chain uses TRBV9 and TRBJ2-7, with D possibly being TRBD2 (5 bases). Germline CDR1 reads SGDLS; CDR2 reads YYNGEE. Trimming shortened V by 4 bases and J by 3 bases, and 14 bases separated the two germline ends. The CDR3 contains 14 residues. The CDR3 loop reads CASSPRLAFYEQYF. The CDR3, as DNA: TGTGCCAGCAGCCCGAGATTAGCGTTCTACGAGCAGTACTTC.

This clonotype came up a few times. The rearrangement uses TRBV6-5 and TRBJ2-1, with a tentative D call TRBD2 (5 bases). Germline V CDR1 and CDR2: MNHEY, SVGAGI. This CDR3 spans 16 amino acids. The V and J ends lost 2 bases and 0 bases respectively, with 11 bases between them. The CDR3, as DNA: TGTGCCAGCAGTTACGATCCGGGGAGCTCCTACAATGAGCAGTTCTTC. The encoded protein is CASSYDPGSSYNEQFF.

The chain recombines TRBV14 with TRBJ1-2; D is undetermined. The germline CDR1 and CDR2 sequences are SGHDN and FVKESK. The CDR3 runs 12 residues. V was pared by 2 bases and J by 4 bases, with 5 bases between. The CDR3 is CASSQRTYGYTF. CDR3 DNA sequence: TGTGCCAGCAGCCAACGTACCTATGGCTACACCTTC. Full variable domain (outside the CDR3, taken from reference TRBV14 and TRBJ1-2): EAGVTQFPSHSVIEKGQTVTLRCDPISGHDNLYWYRRVMGKEIKFLLHFVKESKQDESGMPNNRFLAERTGGTYSTLKVQPAELEDSGVYFCASSQRTYGYTFGSGTRLTVV.

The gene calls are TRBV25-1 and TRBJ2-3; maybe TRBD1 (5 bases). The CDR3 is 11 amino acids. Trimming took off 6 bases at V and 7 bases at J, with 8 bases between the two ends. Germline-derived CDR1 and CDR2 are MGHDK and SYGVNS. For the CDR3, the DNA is TGTGCCAGCAGCAGGGTAAATACGCAGTATTTT. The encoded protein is CASSRVNTQYF.

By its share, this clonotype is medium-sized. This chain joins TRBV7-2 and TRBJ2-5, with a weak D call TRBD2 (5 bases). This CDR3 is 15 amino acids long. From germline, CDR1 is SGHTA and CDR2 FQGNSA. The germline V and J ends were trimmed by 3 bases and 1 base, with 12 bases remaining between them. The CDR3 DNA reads TGTGCCAGCAGCTTTGGGTTGACTACCCAAGAGACCCAGTACTTC. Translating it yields CASSFGLTTQETQYF.

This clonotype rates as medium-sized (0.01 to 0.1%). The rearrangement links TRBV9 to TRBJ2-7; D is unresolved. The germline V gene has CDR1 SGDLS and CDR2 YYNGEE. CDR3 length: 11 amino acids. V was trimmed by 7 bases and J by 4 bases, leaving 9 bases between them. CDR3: CASPESYEQYF. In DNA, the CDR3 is TGTGCCAGCCCCGAAAGTTACGAGCAGTACTTC. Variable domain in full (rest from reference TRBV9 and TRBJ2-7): DSGVTQTPKHLITATGQRVTLRCSPRSGDLSVYWYQQSLDQGLQFLIQYYNGEERAKGNILERFSAQQFPDLHSELNLSSLELGDSALYFCASPESYEQYFGPGTRLTVT.

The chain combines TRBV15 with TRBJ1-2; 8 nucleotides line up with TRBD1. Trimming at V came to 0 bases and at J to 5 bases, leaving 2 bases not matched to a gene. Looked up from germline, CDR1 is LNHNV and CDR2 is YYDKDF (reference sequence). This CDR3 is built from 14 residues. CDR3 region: CATSRDDRGYGYTF. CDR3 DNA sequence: TGTGCCACCAGCAGAGACGACAGGGGATATGGCTACACCTTC.

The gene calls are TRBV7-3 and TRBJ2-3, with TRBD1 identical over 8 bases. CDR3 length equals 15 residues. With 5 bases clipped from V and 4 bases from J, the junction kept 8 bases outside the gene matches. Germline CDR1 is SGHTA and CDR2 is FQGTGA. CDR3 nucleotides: TGTGCCAGCAGCGAGGGGACAGGCTATCCAGATACGCAGTATTTT. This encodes CASSEGTGYPDTQYF. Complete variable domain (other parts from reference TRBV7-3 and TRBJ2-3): GAGVSQTPSNKVTEKGKYVELRCDPISGHTALYWYRQSLGQGPEFLIYFQGTGAADDSGLPNDRFFAVRPEGSVSTLKIQRTERGDSAVYLCASSEGTGYPDTQYFGPGTRLTVL.

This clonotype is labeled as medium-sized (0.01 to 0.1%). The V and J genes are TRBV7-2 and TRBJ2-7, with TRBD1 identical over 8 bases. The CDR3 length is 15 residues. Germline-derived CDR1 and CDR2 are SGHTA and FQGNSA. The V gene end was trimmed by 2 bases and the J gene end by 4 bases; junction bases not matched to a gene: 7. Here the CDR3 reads CASSLRLDRVYEQYF. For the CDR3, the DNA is TGTGCCAGCAGCTTACGGTTGGACAGGGTTTACGAGCAGTACTTC.

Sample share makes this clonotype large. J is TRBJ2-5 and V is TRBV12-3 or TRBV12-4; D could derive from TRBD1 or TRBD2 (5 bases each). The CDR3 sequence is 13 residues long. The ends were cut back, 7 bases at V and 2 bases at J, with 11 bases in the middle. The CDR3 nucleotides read TGTGCCAGCAACCGGGACGGACAAGAGACCCAGTACTTC. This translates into CASNRDGQETQYF.

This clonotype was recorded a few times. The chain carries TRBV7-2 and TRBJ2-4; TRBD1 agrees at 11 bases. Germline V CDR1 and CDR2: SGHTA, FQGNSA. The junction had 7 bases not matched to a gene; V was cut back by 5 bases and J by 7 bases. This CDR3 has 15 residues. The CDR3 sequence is CASSVPGQGVNIQYF. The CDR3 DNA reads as TGTGCCAGCAGCGTACCGGGACAGGGGGTCAACATTCAGTACTTC. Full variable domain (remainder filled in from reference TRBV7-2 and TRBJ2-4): GAGVSQSPSNKVTEKGKDVELRCDPISGHTALYWYRQSLGQGLEFLIYFQGNSAPDKSGLPSDRFSAERTGGSVSTLTIQRTQQEDSAVYLCASSVPGQGVNIQYFGAGTRLSVL.

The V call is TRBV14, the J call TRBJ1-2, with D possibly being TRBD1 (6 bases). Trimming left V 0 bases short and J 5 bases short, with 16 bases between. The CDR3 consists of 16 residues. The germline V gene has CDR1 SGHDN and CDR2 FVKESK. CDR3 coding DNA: TGTGCCAGCAGCCAAGATGTTTTCGGGACACCTTATGGCTACACCTTC. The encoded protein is CASSQDVFGTPYGYTF.

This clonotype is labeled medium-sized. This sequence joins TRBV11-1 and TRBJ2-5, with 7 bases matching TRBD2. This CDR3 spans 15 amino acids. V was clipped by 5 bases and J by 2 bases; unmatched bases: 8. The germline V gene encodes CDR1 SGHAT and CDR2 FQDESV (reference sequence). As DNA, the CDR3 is TGTGCCAGCAGCCAGGCGGGGGTCATTCAAGAGACCCAGTACTTC. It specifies CASSQAGVIQETQYF.

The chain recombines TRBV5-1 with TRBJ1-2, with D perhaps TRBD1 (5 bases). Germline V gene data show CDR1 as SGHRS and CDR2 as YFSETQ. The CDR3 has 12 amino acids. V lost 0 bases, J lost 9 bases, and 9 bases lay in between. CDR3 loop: CASSLDRRRYTF. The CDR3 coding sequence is TGCGCCAGCAGCTTGGACAGGCGGCGCTACACCTTC.

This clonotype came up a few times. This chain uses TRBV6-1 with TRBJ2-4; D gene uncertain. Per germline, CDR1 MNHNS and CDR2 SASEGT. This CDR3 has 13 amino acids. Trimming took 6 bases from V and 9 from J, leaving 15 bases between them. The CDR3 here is CASREHYDSIQYF. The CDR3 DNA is TGTGCCAGCAGGGAACACTATGATAGCATTCAGTACTTC.